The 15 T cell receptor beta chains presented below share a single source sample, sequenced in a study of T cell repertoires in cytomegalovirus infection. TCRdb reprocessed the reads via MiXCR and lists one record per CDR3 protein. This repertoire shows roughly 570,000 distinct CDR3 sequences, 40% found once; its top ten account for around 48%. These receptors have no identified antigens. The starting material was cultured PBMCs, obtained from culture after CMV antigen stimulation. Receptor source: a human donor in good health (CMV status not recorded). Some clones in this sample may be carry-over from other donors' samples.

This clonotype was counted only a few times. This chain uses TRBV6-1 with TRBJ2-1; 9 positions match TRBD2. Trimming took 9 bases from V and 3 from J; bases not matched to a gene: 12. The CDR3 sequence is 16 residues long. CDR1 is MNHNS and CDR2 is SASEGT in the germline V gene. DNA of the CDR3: TGTGCCAGTAAGCGGGGGGCTACAGGATACTACAATGAGCAGTTCTTC. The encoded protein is CASKRGATGYYNEQFF.

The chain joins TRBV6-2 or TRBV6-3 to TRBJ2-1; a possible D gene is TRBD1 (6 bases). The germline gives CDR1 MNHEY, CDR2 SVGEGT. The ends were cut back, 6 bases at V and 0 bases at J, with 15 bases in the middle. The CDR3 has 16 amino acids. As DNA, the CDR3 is TGTGCCAGCAGCTCCCGACAGGCGAACTCCTACAATGAGCAGTTCTTC. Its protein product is CASSSRQANSYNEQFF.

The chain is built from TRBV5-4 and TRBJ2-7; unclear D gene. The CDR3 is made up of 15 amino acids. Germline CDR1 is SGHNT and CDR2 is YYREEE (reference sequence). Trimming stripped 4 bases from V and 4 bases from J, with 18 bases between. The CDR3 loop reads CASSPSERFPYEQYF. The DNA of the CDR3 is TGTGCCAGCAGCCCGTCAGAGAGATTCCCGTACGAGCAGTACTTC.

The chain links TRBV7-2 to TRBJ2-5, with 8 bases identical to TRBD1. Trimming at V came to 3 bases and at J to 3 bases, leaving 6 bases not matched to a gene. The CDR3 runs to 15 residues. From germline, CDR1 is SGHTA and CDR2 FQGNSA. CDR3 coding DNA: TGTGCCAGCAGCTTTTCCGGGACAGGAAAAGAGACCCAGTACTTC. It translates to CASSFSGTGKETQYF.

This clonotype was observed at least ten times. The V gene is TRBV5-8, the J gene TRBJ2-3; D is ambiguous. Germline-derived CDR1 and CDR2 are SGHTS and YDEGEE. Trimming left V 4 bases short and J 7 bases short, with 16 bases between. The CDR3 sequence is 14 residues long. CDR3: CASSPPLVGNTQYF. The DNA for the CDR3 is TGTGCCAGCAGCCCGCCCCTGGTCGGAAATACGCAGTATTTT.

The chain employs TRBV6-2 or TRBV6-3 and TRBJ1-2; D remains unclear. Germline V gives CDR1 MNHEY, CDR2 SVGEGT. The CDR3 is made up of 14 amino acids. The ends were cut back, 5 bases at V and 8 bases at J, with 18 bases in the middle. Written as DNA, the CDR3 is TGTGCCAGCAGTCGGCCGGGCCTCGTAGAAGGCTACACCTTC. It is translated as CASSRPGLVEGYTF.

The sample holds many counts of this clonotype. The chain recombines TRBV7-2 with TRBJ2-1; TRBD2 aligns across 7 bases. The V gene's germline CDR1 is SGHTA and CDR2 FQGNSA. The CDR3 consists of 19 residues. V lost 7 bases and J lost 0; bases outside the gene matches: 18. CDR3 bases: TGTGCCAGCAATTTTAGGGGAGGTGAGCGGGGTCGCTCCTACAATGAGCAGTTCTTC. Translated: CASNFRGGERGRSYNEQFF.

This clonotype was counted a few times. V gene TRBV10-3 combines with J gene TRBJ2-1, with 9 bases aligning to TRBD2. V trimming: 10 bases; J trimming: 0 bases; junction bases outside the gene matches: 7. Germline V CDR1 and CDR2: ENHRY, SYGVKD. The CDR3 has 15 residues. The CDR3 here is CATALAGSSYNEQFF. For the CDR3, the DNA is TGTGCCACCGCCCTAGCGGGAAGCTCCTACAATGAGCAGTTCTTC.

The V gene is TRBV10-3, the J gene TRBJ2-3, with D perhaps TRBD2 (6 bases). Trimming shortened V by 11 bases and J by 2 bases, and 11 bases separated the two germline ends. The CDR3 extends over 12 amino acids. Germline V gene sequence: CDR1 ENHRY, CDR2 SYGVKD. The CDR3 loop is CAVLADTDTQYF. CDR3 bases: TGTGCCGTACTAGCCGACACAGATACGCAGTATTTT.

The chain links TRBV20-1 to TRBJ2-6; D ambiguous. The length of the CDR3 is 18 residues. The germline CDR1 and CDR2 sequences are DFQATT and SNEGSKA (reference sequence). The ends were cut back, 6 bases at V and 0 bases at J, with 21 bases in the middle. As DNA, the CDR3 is TGCAGTGCCACCAGTCTTCACGTACCCACCTCTGGGGCCAACGTCCTGACTTTC. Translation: CSATSLHVPTSGANVLTF.

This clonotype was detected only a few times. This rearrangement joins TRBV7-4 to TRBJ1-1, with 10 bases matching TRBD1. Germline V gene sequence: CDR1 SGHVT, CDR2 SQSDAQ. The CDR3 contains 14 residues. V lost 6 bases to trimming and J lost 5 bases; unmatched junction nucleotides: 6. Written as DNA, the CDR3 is TGTGCCAGCAGACTGACAGGGGGCGATACTGAAGCTTTCTTT. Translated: CASRLTGGDTEAFF. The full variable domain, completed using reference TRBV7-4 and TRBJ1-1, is GAGVSQSPRYKVAKRGRDVALRCDSISGHVTLYWYRQTLGQGSEVLTYSQSDAQRDKSGRPSGRFSAERPERSVSTLKIQRTEQGDSAVYLCASRLTGGDTEAFFGQGTRLTVV.

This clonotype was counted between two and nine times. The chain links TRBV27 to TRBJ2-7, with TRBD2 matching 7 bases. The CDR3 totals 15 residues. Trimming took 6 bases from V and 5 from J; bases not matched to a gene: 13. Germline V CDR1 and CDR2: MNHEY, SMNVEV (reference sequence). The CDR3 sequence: CASRSEGRGIDEQYF. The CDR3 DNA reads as TGTGCCAGCAGATCCGAGGGGAGGGGTATCGACGAGCAGTACTTC.

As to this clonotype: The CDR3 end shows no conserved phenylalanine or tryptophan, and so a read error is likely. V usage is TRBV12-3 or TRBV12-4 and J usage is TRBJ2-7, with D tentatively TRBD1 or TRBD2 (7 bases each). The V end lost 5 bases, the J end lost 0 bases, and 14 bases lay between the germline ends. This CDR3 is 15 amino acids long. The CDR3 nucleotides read TGTGCCAGCAGTCTCCAGGGGGGGAGCTCCTACGAGCAGTACTTA. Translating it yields CASSLQGGSSYEQYL.

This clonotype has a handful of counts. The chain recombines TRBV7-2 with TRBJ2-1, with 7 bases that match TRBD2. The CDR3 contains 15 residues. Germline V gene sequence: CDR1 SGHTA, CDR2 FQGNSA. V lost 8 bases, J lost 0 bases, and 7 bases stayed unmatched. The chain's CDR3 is CASGRAGSSYNEQFF. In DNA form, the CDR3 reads TGTGCCAGCGGGAGGGCGGGGAGCTCCTACAATGAGCAGTTCTTC.

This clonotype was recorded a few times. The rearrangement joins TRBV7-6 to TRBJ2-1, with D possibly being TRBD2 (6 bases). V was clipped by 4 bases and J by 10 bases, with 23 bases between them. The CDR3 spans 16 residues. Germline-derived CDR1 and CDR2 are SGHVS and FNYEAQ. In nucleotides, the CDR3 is TGTGCCAGCAGCTCATATCTTGCGGGAACCGACGGGGAGCAGTTCTTC. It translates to CASSSYLAGTDGEQFF.